The 25 T cell receptor beta chains presented below share a single source sample, sequenced in a study of T-cell reconstitution after alpha-beta-depleted transplantation in children. Preparation of the TCRbeta library was carried out with unique molecular identifiers. MiXCR, run by TCRdb on the PCR reads, gives a single entry per CDR3 protein. The sample holds some 440,000 distinct CDR3 sequences, 15% to 20% seen once. Material: PBMCs, mostly from graft donor cells, obtained 360 days after TCRalphabeta/CD19-depleted stem cell transplant. Source of these receptors: a boy younger than two who had a stem cell transplant for Wiskott-Aldrich syndrome, so the T cells may come from the graft donor.

Note on this clonotype: The DNA is omitted, as the CDR3 cannot be located on it reliably, and the CDR3 follows TCRdb's listing. The chain carries TRBV29-1 and TRBJ2-3; the tabulated D call, TRBD2, remains unverified against the DNA. Both ends counted, the CDR3 spans 11 residues. CDR1 is SQVTM, CDR2 ANQGSEA, per germline. CDR3 loop: CSVASGSDPYF.

CDR3 nucleotide sequence: TGCGCCAGCAGCCACCGCGGCGCGAACACCGGGGAGCTGTTTTTT. Translating it yields CASSHRGANTGELFF. The chain is built from TRBV4-1 and TRBJ2-2; D not resolved. Looked up from germline, CDR1 is MGHRA and CDR2 is YSYEKL. V gave up 3 bases and J gave up 0 bases, with 8 bases separating them. The CDR3 length is 15 residues.

In this sample, this clonotype turned up a few times. The rearrangement uses TRBV5-1 and TRBJ2-5; D perhaps matches TRBD2 (6 bases). The CDR3 runs to 15 residues. Trimming shortened V by 1 base and J by 1 base, and 11 bases separated the two germline ends. Germline assignment: CDR1 SGHRS and CDR2 YFSETQ. CDR3 DNA: TGCGCCAGCAGCTTGTGGGAGGCCGTCCAAGAGACCCAGTACTTC. Translation gives CASSLWEAVQETQYF.

This clonotype occurred a few times. This CDR3 reads CASSVIRGVGGELFF. The CDR3 DNA sequence: TGTGCCAGCAGCGTCATACGGGGTGTTGGCGGGGAGCTGTTTTTT. This chain uses TRBV7-8 with TRBJ2-2; maybe TRBD2 (5 bases). Between the trimmed V and J ends, which lost 5 bases and 7 bases, there was a span of 17 bases. The germline V gene encodes CDR1 SGHVS and CDR2 FQNEAQ. The CDR3 sequence is 15 residues long.

This clonotype was seen more than once but under ten times. This chain uses TRBV12-3 or TRBV12-4 with TRBJ2-4; no firm D call. Trimming took off 5 bases at V and 0 bases at J, with 11 bases between the two ends. CDR3 length: 15 residues. Written as DNA, the CDR3 is TGTGCCAGCAGTCCCGGGCTTCTAGCCAAAAACATTCAGTACTTC. Translated: CASSPGLLAKNIQYF.

The CDR3 here is CASTPGQGHTQYF. The CDR3 DNA reads TGCGCCAGTACTCCGGGACAGGGACACACCCAGTACTTC. V usage is TRBV5-1 and J usage is TRBJ2-5; 9 positions match TRBD1. V gave up 8 bases and J gave up 8 bases; unmatched junction bases: 10. Germline V gene lookup returns CDR1 SGHRS and CDR2 YFSETQ. This CDR3 has 13 amino acids.

The genes are TRBV24-1 and TRBJ2-1; no firm D call. Germline V gene data show CDR1 as KGHDR and CDR2 as SFDVKD. CDR3 length: 11 amino acids. The V and J ends lost 5 bases and 7 bases respectively, with 5 bases between them. The CDR3 nucleotides are TGTGCCACCAGTGCCTTGAATGAGCAGTTCTTC. Its protein product is CATSALNEQFF.

In its sample, this clonotype was seen many times. The chain combines TRBV10-3 with TRBJ1-1; 8 bases are a match to TRBD1. The V and J ends lost 0 bases and 2 bases, in that order; junction bases with no gene match: 2. In germline, CDR1 is ENHRY, CDR2 SYGVKD. The CDR3 loop spans 15 amino acids. The CDR3 DNA is TGTGCCATCAGTGAGTCTCAGGGGGCAAACACTGAAGCTTTCTTT. As protein: CAISESQGANTEAFF.

This clonotype appeared a few times. The rearrangement joins TRBV28 to TRBJ2-3; D unclear. V was clipped by 5 bases and J by 0 bases, with 12 bases between them. This CDR3 spans 15 amino acids. From germline, CDR1 is MDHEN and CDR2 SYDVKM. CDR3: CASSTTTPSTDTQYF. CDR3 sequence (DNA): TGTGCCAGCAGTACCACCACCCCAAGCACAGATACGCAGTATTTT.

The chain links TRBV12-3 or TRBV12-4 to TRBJ2-1; no firm D call. The V end was cut by 8 bases, the J end by 5 bases, with 4 bases between. CDR3 size: 10 residues. CDR3 in amino acids: CASGHNEQFF. CDR3 nucleotide sequence: TGTGCCAGCGGCCACAATGAGCAGTTCTTC.

This clonotype was recorded many times. The chain has TRBV7-9 and TRBJ2-1, with 9 bases aligning to TRBD2. The V and J ends lost 5 bases and 3 bases, in that order; junction bases with no gene match: 5. There are 15 residues in the CDR3. Looked up from germline, CDR1 is SEHNR and CDR2 is FQNEAQ (reference sequence). In DNA form, the CDR3 reads TGTGCCAGCAGCCCCGGGACTAGCCGCTACAATGAGCAGTTCTTC. It translates to CASSPGTSRYNEQFF.

This chain connects TRBV18 to TRBJ2-7, with 12 positions matching TRBD2. CDR1 is KGHSH and CDR2 is LQKENI in the germline V gene. J lost 0 bases, V lost 3 bases, and 12 bases had no gene match. This CDR3 region has 19 residues. CDR3 sequence: CASSPVWTSGIPSSYEQYF. CDR3 nucleotide sequence: TGTGCCAGCTCACCCGTTTGGACTAGCGGGATACCGAGCTCCTACGAGCAGTACTTC.

This chain joins TRBV13 and TRBJ2-7; 13 nucleotides agree with TRBD2. The ends lost 4 bases at V and 4 bases at J; junction bases unmatched: 4. This CDR3 has 15 amino acids. Germline V gene lookup returns CDR1 PRHDT and CDR2 FYEKMQ (reference sequence). DNA for the CDR3: TGTGCCAGCAGCTATAGGACTAGCGGGAGTTACGAGCAGTACTTC. It is translated as CASSYRTSGSYEQYF.

V is TRBV10-3 and J is TRBJ2-3; 8 bases align to TRBD2. V lost 6 bases to trimming and J lost 1 base; unmatched junction nucleotides: 3. This CDR3 is built from 14 residues. Germline CDR1 is ENHRY and CDR2 is SYGVKD. CDR3 protein: CAIRTSARTDTQYF. In nucleotides, the CDR3 is TGTGCCATCAGGACTAGCGCTCGCACAGATACGCAGTATTTT.

This clonotype has a handful of counts. The CDR3 spells CASSFLGKRLTDTQYF. The CDR3 DNA reads TGTGCCAGCAGTTTTTTAGGCAAGCGGTTAACAGATACGCAGTATTTT. V usage is TRBV7-9 and J usage is TRBJ2-3, with D possibly being TRBD2 (5 bases). The germline V gene has CDR1 SEHNR and CDR2 FQNEAQ (reference sequence). The CDR3 is made up of 16 amino acids. V was trimmed by 6 bases and J by 3 bases, leaving 19 bases between them. Using reference TRBV7-9 and TRBJ2-3 for the parts outside the CDR3, the full variable domain is DTGVSQNPRHKITKRGQNVTFRCDPISEHNRLYWYRQTLGQGPEFLTYFQNEAQLEKSRLLSDRFSAERPKGSFSTLEIQRTEQGDSAMYLCASSFLGKRLTDTQYFGPGTRLTVL.

This clonotype was picked up a small number of times. V is TRBV7-9 and J is TRBJ1-2; D is unclear. CDR1 and CDR2 (germline): SEHNR, FQNEAQ (reference sequence). This CDR3 contains 13 residues. Trimming took off 2 bases at V and 1 base at J, with 5 bases between the two ends. The CDR3 nucleotides read TGTGCCAGCAGCTTACGGGATAACTATGGCTACACCTTC. Protein sequence: CASSLRDNYGYTF.

DNA of the CDR3: TGTGCCAGCAGCCAAGGTCCCGGACAGGGGTGGCCCTACGAGCAGTACTTC. This gives the protein CASSQGPGQGWPYEQYF. The V gene is TRBV14, the J gene TRBJ2-7, with TRBD1 matching 9 bases. V lost 1 base and J lost 2; bases outside the gene matches: 9. The germline gives CDR1 SGHDN, CDR2 FVKESK. CDR3 length: 17 amino acids. Full variable domain (rest looked up from reference TRBV14 and TRBJ2-7): EAGVTQFPSHSVIEKGQTVTLRCDPISGHDNLYWYRRVMGKEIKFLLHFVKESKQDESGMPNNRFLAERTGGTYSTLKVQPAELEDSGVYFCASSQGPGQGWPYEQYFGPGTRLTVT.

This clonotype turned up a few times. The chain combines TRBV29-1 with TRBJ2-5, with TRBD1 as a possible D gene (5 bases). CDR3 length: 13 amino acids. V was shortened by 4 bases and J by 9 bases, with 18 bases between the two germline ends. The germline gives CDR1 SQVTM, CDR2 ANQGSEA. The CDR3 DNA is TGCAGCGTTGGGGGCAAGTTTTTAGTGGCCCAGTACTTC. Encoded protein: CSVGGKFLVAQYF.

V gene TRBV3-1 combines with J gene TRBJ2-5, with D perhaps TRBD2 (6 bases). The CDR3 has 14 amino acids. CDR1 is LGHDT, CDR2 YNNKEL, per germline (reference sequence). V was clipped by 4 bases and J by 5 bases, with 14 bases between them. Here the CDR3 reads CASSPELARETQYF. In nucleotides, the CDR3 is TGTGCCAGCAGCCCTGAGCTAGCGAGGGAGACCCAGTACTTC.

This clonotype showed up just a few times. CDR3 sequence: CASSPNIKGPYSEQYF. In DNA, the CDR3 is TGTGCCAGCTCACCAAATATAAAGGGTCCTTATAGCGAGCAGTACTTC. The V and J genes are TRBV18 and TRBJ2-7; D gene uncertain. This CDR3 is built from 16 residues. V shed 2 bases and J shed 6 bases, with 20 bases lying between them. In germline, CDR1 is KGHSH, CDR2 LQKENI.

Only a few counts were recorded for this clonotype. The genes are TRBV6-2 or TRBV6-3 and TRBJ2-2; 7 bases agree with TRBD2. Germline trimming cut 0 bases from V and 7 bases from J; bases unmatched to any gene: 17. There are 19 residues in the CDR3. The V gene's germline CDR1 is MNHEY and CDR2 SVGEGT. The CDR3 spells CASSYSWTRGPTSVGELFF. DNA of the CDR3: TGTGCCAGCAGTTACTCGTGGACTAGAGGACCCACTTCGGTCGGGGAGCTGTTTTTT.

V is TRBV20-1 and J is TRBJ1-1; weak D call: TRBD1 (5 bases). V shed 6 bases and J shed 0 bases, with 14 bases lying between them. The CDR3 sequence is 14 residues long. Germline V gene lookup returns CDR1 DFQATT and CDR2 SNEGSKA (reference sequence). CDR3 DNA sequence: TGCAGTGCCCCCATGTCGGGGCTGAACACTGAAGCTTTCTTT. As protein: CSAPMSGLNTEAFF.

Ten or more counts support this clonotype. This chain connects TRBV4-3 to TRBJ2-3, with TRBD2 as a possible D gene (5 bases). The CDR3 spans 17 residues. V was pared by 0 bases and J by 1 base, with 14 bases between. Germline CDR1 and CDR2: LGHNA and YSLEER. The CDR3 nucleotides are TGCGCCAGCAGCCAAGATGGAAATAGCGAAGGCACAGATACGCAGTATTTT. It codes for CASSQDGNSEGTDTQYF.

This chain uses TRBV15 with TRBJ1-3; D not certain. V was clipped by 1 base and J by 2 bases, with 9 bases between them. Germline V gives CDR1 LNHNV, CDR2 YYDKDF (reference sequence). This CDR3 is built from 15 residues. For the CDR3, the DNA is TGTGCCACCAGCAGAGCCCGAACGGCTGGAAACACCATATATTTT. Amino acid sequence: CATSRARTAGNTIYF.

The chain has TRBV20-1 and TRBJ2-5; 8 bases match TRBD2. The ends lost 0 bases at V and 5 bases at J; junction bases unmatched: 11. Germline V CDR1 and CDR2: DFQATT, SNEGSKA (reference sequence). CDR3 size: 16 residues. The CDR3: CSARERLARPQETQYF. The DNA for the CDR3 is TGCAGTGCTAGAGAAAGACTAGCGAGGCCCCAGGAGACCCAGTACTTC.